These 13 T cell receptor beta chains came from one sample sequenced in a study of T cell responses to AZD1222 COVID-19 vaccine. TCRdb's copy holds only in-frame clones and misses some; the assay was immunoSEQ multiplex PCR. The sample consists of 85,000 to 100,000 clones, 70% to 90% of them appearing once. Sample: peripheral blood, taken 28 days after the second AZD1222 dose. Every receptor here comes from an adult who received the AZD1222 COVID-19 vaccine.

This chain joins TRBV27 and TRBJ1-1, with D maybe TRBD1 (5 bases). The ends were cut back, 4 bases at V and 10 bases at J, with 16 bases in the middle. This CDR3 region has 13 residues. Germline V gives CDR1 MNHEY, CDR2 SMNVEV (reference sequence). Here the CDR3 reads CASSSWDPPRAFF. In DNA form, the CDR3 reads TGTGCCAGCAGTTCCTGGGACCCCCCCAGAGCTTTCTTT.

The chain employs TRBV27 and TRBJ1-5; a possible D gene is TRBD1 (5 bases). The germline CDR1 and CDR2 sequences are MNHEY and SMNVEV (reference sequence). V was pared by 6 bases and J by 6 bases, with 9 bases between. There are 12 residues in the CDR3. This CDR3 reads CASRGVGQPQHF. The CDR3 DNA sequence: TGTGCCAGCAGGGGGGTTGGTCAGCCCCAGCATTTT.

The chain combines TRBV19 with TRBJ1-2; 7 bases are a match to TRBD1. Trimming removed 7 bases from V and 4 bases from J; junction bases left unmatched: 18. Germline-derived CDR1 and CDR2 are LNHDA and SQIVND (reference sequence). There are 17 residues in the CDR3. CDR3 coding DNA: TGTGCCAGTACCCCAGAGGGGACAGCCCTGGCTTCCTATGGCTACACCTTC. Encoded protein: CASTPEGTALASYGYTF.

The chain carries TRBV11-2 and TRBJ2-3; the D gene is possibly TRBD2 (6 bases). Germline loops: CDR1 SGHAT, CDR2 FQNNGV. This CDR3 region has 17 residues. V was cut by 5 bases and J by 0 bases, with 18 bases left in between. CDR3 in DNA: TGTGCCAGCAGCATCCTTTCCGGGGGTCCTAGCACAGATACGCAGTATTTT. Its translation: CASSILSGGPSTDTQYF.

The chain is built from TRBV4-2 and TRBJ2-7, with 8 nucleotides matching TRBD2. Germline V CDR1 and CDR2: LGHNA, YNFKEQ. J gave up 2 bases and V 4 bases, and 10 bases lay outside the gene matches. The CDR3 covers 16 residues. The CDR3, as DNA: TGTGCCAGCAGCCCTCGAGGGCCAGCGGGGGCCTACGAGCAGTACTTC. Translating gives CASSPRGPAGAYEQYF.

The chain joins TRBV5-1 to TRBJ1-1; D uncertain. The CDR3 runs 13 residues. CDR1 is SGHRS, CDR2 YFSETQ, per germline. V was trimmed by 2 bases and J by 1 base, leaving 6 bases between them. Here the CDR3 reads CASSLVTNTEAFF. As DNA, the CDR3 is TGCGCCAGCAGCTTAGTGACGAACACTGAAGCTTTCTTT.

The gene calls are TRBV30 and TRBJ2-5; D unclear. Trimming stripped 0 bases from V and 5 bases from J, with 10 bases between. Germline lookup yields CDR1 GTSNPN and CDR2 SVGIG (reference sequence). The length of the CDR3 is 13 residues. The chain's CDR3 is CAWSVGSLETQYF. For the CDR3, the DNA is TGTGCCTGGAGTGTGGGTAGCTTGGAGACCCAGTACTTC.

V usage is TRBV15 and J usage is TRBJ1-4; D perhaps matches TRBD1 (5 bases). V was trimmed by 4 bases and J by 12 bases, leaving 12 bases between them. The V gene's germline CDR1 is LNHNV and CDR2 YYDKDF (reference sequence). The CDR3 covers 12 residues. The CDR3 nucleotides are TGTGCCACCAGCACAACAGAGGGGCAACTGTTTTTT. Residues: CATSTTEGQLFF.

The chain uses TRBV5-1 and TRBJ2-3, with D tentatively TRBD1 (5 bases). The germline V gene has CDR1 SGHRS and CDR2 YFSETQ. V was cut by 0 bases and J by 7 bases, with 15 bases left in between. The CDR3 is 15 amino acids. CDR3 sequence: CASSLGGRQSYTQYF. CDR3 nucleotide sequence: TGCGCCAGCAGCTTGGGGGGCCGCCAGTCTTATACGCAGTATTTT.

The chain combines TRBV7-2 with TRBJ1-5, with TRBD1 as a possible D gene (5 bases). The CDR3 loop spans 14 amino acids. Germline CDR1 reads SGHTA; CDR2 reads FQGNSA. V dropped 5 bases and J dropped 6 bases, with 14 bases sitting between them. CDR3 nucleotide sequence: TGTGCCAGCAGCATAGACAGATGGGGTCAGCCCCAGCATTTT. Its translation: CASSIDRWGQPQHF.

Notes on this clone: This specimen includes other DNA sequences encoding the same CDR3. The rearrangement joins TRBV11-2 to TRBJ1-1; the D is unclear. Trimming pared 1 base from V and 2 bases from J, leaving 5 bases between. The CDR3 runs to 13 residues. Germline CDR1 is SGHAT and CDR2 is FQNNGV. CDR3 DNA sequence: TGTGCCAGCAGCTTAGGTCGCAACACTGAAGCTTTCTTT. It codes for CASSLGRNTEAFF. The variable domain in full, completed from reference TRBV11-2 and TRBJ1-1, reads EAGVAQSPRYKIIEKRQSVAFWCNPISGHATLYWYQQILGQGPKLLIQFQNNGVVDDSQLPKDRFSAERLKGVDSTLKIQPAKLEDSAVYLCASSLGRNTEAFFGQGTRLTVV.

The genes are TRBV7-9 and TRBJ2-1, with D perhaps given as TRBD1 or TRBD2 (5 bases each). Germline CDR1 SEHNR, CDR2 FQNEAQ (reference sequence). The CDR3 covers 18 residues. V shed 0 bases and J shed 0 bases, with 15 bases lying between them. For the CDR3, the DNA is TGTGCCAGCAGCTTAGCACTGGGACGGCCTGGCTCCTACAATGAGCAGTTCTTC. This translates into CASSLALGRPGSYNEQFF.

The rearrangement links TRBV9 to TRBJ2-2; the D is unclear. Trimming left V 0 bases short and J 5 bases short, with 8 bases between. There are 14 residues in the CDR3. Germline V gives CDR1 SGDLS, CDR2 YYNGEE. The CDR3: CASSVDVGTGELFF. The CDR3, as DNA: TGTGCCAGCAGCGTAGACGTAGGGACCGGGGAGCTGTTTTTT.